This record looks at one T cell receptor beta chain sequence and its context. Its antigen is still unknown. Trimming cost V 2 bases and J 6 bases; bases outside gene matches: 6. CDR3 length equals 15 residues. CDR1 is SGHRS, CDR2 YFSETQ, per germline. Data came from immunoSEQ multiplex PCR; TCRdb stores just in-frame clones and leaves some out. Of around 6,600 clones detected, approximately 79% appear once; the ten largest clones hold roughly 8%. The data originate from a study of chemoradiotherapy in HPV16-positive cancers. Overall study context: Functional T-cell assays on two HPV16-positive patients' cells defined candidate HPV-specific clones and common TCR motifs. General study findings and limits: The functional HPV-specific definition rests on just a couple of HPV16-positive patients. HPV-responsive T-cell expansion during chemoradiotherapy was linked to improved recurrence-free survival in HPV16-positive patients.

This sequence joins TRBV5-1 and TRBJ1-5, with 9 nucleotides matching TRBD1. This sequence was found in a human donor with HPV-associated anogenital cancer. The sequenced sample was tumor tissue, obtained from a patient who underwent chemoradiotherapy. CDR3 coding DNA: TGCGCCAGCAGCTTAACAGGGGGCCGGGGTCAGCCCCAGCATTTT. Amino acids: CASSLTGGRGQPQHF.